In this sample, the clone carrying this T cell receptor beta chain is medium-sized (0.01 to 0.1%). Its antigen is unknown. Trimming removed 2 bases from V and 5 bases from J, with 18 bases in between. Per the germline V gene, CDR1 is SGHTA and CDR2 is FQGNSA. The CDR3 loop spans 16 amino acids. The sample is drawn from a study of spatial heterogeneity in lung cancer. General study findings and limits: Tumors with more nonsynonymous mutations had more expanded intratumoral alpha and beta TCRs.

Stated time point: sample taken at primary tumor resection. One entry per CDR3 protein results from TCRdb running MiXCR on the 5' RACE reads. The table includes 4,000 to 5,000 distinct CDR3 sequences, 5.5% to 7.5% detected once. J is TRBJ2-5 and V is TRBV7-2; either TRBD1 or TRBD2 may fit D (5 bases each). The specimen comprised lung tumor tissue, sampled at surgery. The TCR comes from a male donor with early-stage non-small cell lung cancer. The CDR3 nucleotides are TGTGCCAGCAGCTTAAGAGGGGCTCCAGGAACGGAGACCCAGTACTTC. Translating it yields CASSLRGAPGTETQYF.